Given below is one T cell receptor beta chain in context. Antigen unknown. Replicate sorted-subset PCRs were loaded with around 200 ng DNA, about 30,000 T cell genomes. Using immunoSEQ multiplex PCR, the repertoire was profiled, and TCRdb retains in-frame clones only, with some absent. Of around 510,000 clones detected, roughly 95% appear once; the ten largest clones hold about 0.067%. The CDR3 has 17 residues. Germline lookup yields CDR1 SGHVS and CDR2 FQNEAQ. The V segment lost 0 bases and the J segment 0 bases; nucleotides outside the gene matches: 5. This record comes from a study of shared clonotypes between healthy human individuals. Study information: Researchers assigned three CD4 naive, three CD4 memory, two CD8 naive and one CD8 memory plate to each donor.

General study points: Naive CD4 clonotypes were shared across a few donors at about 5.2%. How much donors shared clonotypes was expected to be affected by sequencing depth.

The chain combines TRBV7-8 with TRBJ2-3; 8 nucleotides line up with TRBD2. The TCR was taken from a woman aged 25 to 39 in good health. Sequenced material: naive CD4+ T cells sorted from blood. Subset in this sample: CD45RA+ positively selected. CDR3 amino acids: CASSLAPTSVSTDTQYF. DNA for the CDR3: TGTGCCAGCAGCTTAGCACCGACTAGCGTAAGCACAGATACGCAGTATTTT.